In this sample, the clone carrying this T cell receptor beta chain turned up once. Its antigen remains unknown. Pooled in the analysis were second doses at about 4 or about 12 weeks. This entry comes from a study of T cell responses to AZD1222 COVID-19 vaccine. General observations from the study: Scientists sampled the repertoires only once the peak T cell response had passed. Baseline antibody screening turned up just a handful of seropositive AZD1222 recipients.

Only in-frame clones appear in the TCRdb table, and some are missing; sequencing was by immunoSEQ multiplex PCR. The table lists over 110,000 clones, almost 90% of them singletons. Between the trimmed V and J ends, which lost 7 bases and 4 bases, there was a span of 13 bases. The CDR3 totals 13 residues. This TCR was sampled from an adult who received the AZD1222 COVID-19 vaccine. The starting material was peripheral blood, obtained 28 days after the second AZD1222 dose. J is TRBJ2-3 and V is TRBV5-7; D is unresolved. TRBV5-7 is given ORF status, its function remaining uncertain. CDR3 amino acids: CASPMIGSDTQYF. The CDR3 nucleotides read TGTGCCAGCCCTATGATCGGTTCAGATACGCAGTATTTT.